Detailed here is one TCR beta chain. The antigen this receptor binds is unknown. Per-nucleotide qualities are absent, and no much larger clonotype sits a single base away. The donors were roughly 39 Caucasian individuals from Russia, aged roughly 6 to 100 years, who were systemically healthy. Roughly 10 milliliters of peripheral blood were collected from each donor into EDTA-treated Vacutainer tubes. Ficoll-Paque density-gradient centrifugation was used to isolate PBMCs, with at least 7 million per sample. Total RNA was extracted from PBMCs with Trizol reagent, with at least 6 micrograms obtained per sample. For every donor, flow cytometry on a PBMC aliquot measured the percentage of naive CD45RAhigh/CD27high T cells. The germline V gene (reference sequence) sets CDR1 to LGHDT and CDR2 to YNNKEL. The CDR3 contains 13 residues, cysteine and phenylalanine counted. The sequence is cut down to CDR3 DNA, 39 bases in frame from base 1. Cut back by 4 bases and 3 bases, the V and J ends lie 9 bases apart.

Library method: 5' RACE. The listed sequencing device is Illumina HiSeq 2500. A second PCR of roughly 6 to 11 cycles was run with a J-beta primer mix and a sample-barcoded 5' primer. A unique molecular identifier was introduced onto each TCR beta cDNA molecule by a template-switch 5' adaptor carrying 12 random nucleotides. Each sample yielded at least 3 million CDR3-containing paired-end reads. The Mint cDNA synthesis kit, primed by a TRBC-specific oligonucleotide, was used to synthesize first-strand cDNA from all RNA. All cDNA was treated with uracil-DNA glycosylase and then went through a first 18-cycle PCR with the universal primers M1SS and BC2_uni_R. In the source study's methods: Each sample was normalized by randomly selecting 1 million high-quality reads, each carrying a distinct molecular identifier. Reads with shared molecular identifiers were discarded instead of being binned into consensus sequences. MiTCR, run with a Q25 quality threshold and the strictest error-elimination algorithm, handled CDR3 identification, clonotype clustering and error correction. A nonparametric unseen species model with Euler transformation was used to estimate a lower bound on total TCR beta diversity. TCRdb handled the public reads itself, with Q25 trimming in fastp and clone calling in MiXCR, and kept productive beta chains. Under each unique CDR3 protein, matching rows form one entry showing the most common genes and DNA. Here the V and J calls rest on TCRdb's processing, not on the authors' analysis. The sample table holds roughly 700,000 distinct CDR3 sequences, of which around 48% were seen once. The ten largest make up about a third of the sample.

This sample was taken from a study of blood T cells in healthy people across ages (dated by TCRdb to the mid-2010s). With regard to the full study: Template switching captured roughly one uniquely barcoded TCR beta cDNA molecule per two T cells in model experiments. Using deep sequencing normalized with unique cDNA molecular identifiers, the study measured how TCR beta repertoire diversity changes with age. Donors of different ages were randomly distributed across sequencing lanes to avoid experimental bias. The donors were split into four age groups: young (average around 15 years), middle-aged (39), aged (more than 60) and long-lived (more than 80). Using the same blood draw, the study looked at two additional independent replicas of 1 million unique cDNA reads for two donors, one aged 18 to 29 and the other aged 80 or older. The research as a whole found: Donor CMV infection status was unknown, potentially confounding age-related changes in expanded clonotypes. Estimates of total diversity based on one million sequenced T cells were regarded as lower bounds and as underestimates. Observed TCR beta diversity per million T cells fell roughly linearly with age, and a significant reduction was already apparent by age around 40. The long-lived group showed more naive CD4+ T cells, fewer expanded clones and increased TCR diversity than the aged group, suggesting age selection. Conclusive comparison of naive and antigen-experienced compartments was prevented by the profiling of bulk unsorted PBMCs. The percentage of naive T cells measured by flow cytometry correlated strongly with observed TCR beta diversity.

The V and J genes are TRBV3-1 and TRBJ1-1; no D segment can be confidently identified. Sequenced sample: blood. The source of this sequence is a woman aged 60 to 75 in good health. The CDR3 here reads CASSPKSYTEAFF. The DNA sequence is as follows: TGTGCCAGCAGCCCAAAAAGTTACACTGAAGCTTTCTTT.